A single sample is the source of the 18 T cell receptor beta chains below, sequenced in a study of blood T cell repertoires in COVID-19 (dated by TCRdb to the early 2020s). Libraries were built with the immunoSEQ multiplex PCR assay. TCRdb re-hosts the immuneACCESS table, in-frame sequences only. Its copies lack some clones; in the studies checked, an unresolved V gene accounts for under half of them, and the cause for the rest is not known. Within this sample are 150,000 to 200,000 clones, with more than 75% of them counted one time only. The ten largest clones represent 15% to 20% of the sample. Source material: peripheral blood. These receptors originate from a person aged 65-85 years with COVID-19, enrolled during active disease.

The V and J genes are TRBV4-2 and TRBJ1-4; 10 bases map to TRBD1. The V and J ends lost 4 bases and 7 bases, in that order; junction bases with no gene match: 3. The CDR3 has 14 amino acids. The germline V gene has CDR1 LGHNA and CDR2 YNFKEQ. This CDR3 is CASSRRDRGEKLFF. CDR3 nucleotide sequence: TGTGCCAGCAGCCGGCGGGACAGGGGTGAAAAACTGTTTTTT.

V usage is TRBV28 and J usage is TRBJ1-4; D is possibly TRBD1 (6 bases). From germline, CDR1 is MDHEN and CDR2 SYDVKM. Trimming stripped 5 bases from V and 1 base from J, with 11 bases between. The CDR3 contains 15 residues. CDR3 bases: TGTGCCAGCAGTCCCTTAGGGGGAACTAATGAAAAACTGTTTTTT. Translating it yields CASSPLGGTNEKLFF. Combining the CDR3 with reference TRBV28 and TRBJ1-4 gives the whole variable domain DVKVTQSSRYLVKRTGEKVFLECVQDMDHENMFWYRQDPGLGLRLIYFSYDVKMKEKGDIPEGYSVSREKKERFSLILESASTNQTSMYLCASSPLGGTNEKLFFGSGTQLSVL.

With regard to this clone: Other nucleotide sequences from this sample produce the same CDR3. The genes are TRBV19 and TRBJ2-7, with 7 bases lining up with TRBD1. Germline CDR1 reads LNHDA; CDR2 reads SQIVND (reference sequence). This CDR3 region has 15 residues. The J segment lost 0 bases and the V segment lost 5 bases, leaving 7 bases of the junction unmatched. The CDR3 here is CASSGRQGSSYEQYF. DNA of the CDR3: TGTGCCAGTAGTGGTAGACAGGGAAGCTCCTACGAGCAGTACTTC. Combining the CDR3 with reference TRBV19 and TRBJ2-7 gives the whole variable domain DGGITQSPKYLFRKEGQNVTLSCEQNLNHDAMYWYRQDPGQGLRLIYYSQIVNDFQKGDIAEGYSVSREKKESFPLTVTSAQKNPTAFYLCASSGRQGSSYEQYFGPGTRLTVT.

V usage is TRBV5-1 and J usage is TRBJ1-5, with 7 positions matching TRBD1. With 0 bases clipped from V and 3 bases from J, the junction kept 3 bases outside the gene matches. CDR3 length: 15 residues. Germline V gene sequence: CDR1 SGHRS, CDR2 YFSETQ. The CDR3 region has the DNA TGCGCCAGCAGCTTGGAAACAGGGGACAATCAGCCCCAGCATTTT. As protein: CASSLETGDNQPQHF.

The V and J genes are TRBV18 and TRBJ1-6; 8 nucleotides line up with TRBD1. V trimming: 6 bases; J trimming: 5 bases; junction bases outside the gene matches: 3. In germline, CDR1 is KGHSH, CDR2 LQKENI. This CDR3 region has 14 residues. CDR3 amino acids: CASSPTGDNSPLHF. As DNA, the CDR3 is TGTGCCAGCTCGCCGACAGGGGATAATTCACCCCTCCACTTT.

This clone appeared a single time. The chain joins TRBV7-3 to TRBJ2-1, with 8 bases fitting TRBD2. The CDR3 runs 14 residues. The germline V gene encodes CDR1 SGHTA and CDR2 FQGTGA. V dropped 5 bases and J dropped 7; count of bases not matched to a gene: 7. CDR3 sequence: CASSIVAGYNEQFF. As DNA, the CDR3 is TGTGCCAGCAGCATAGTAGCGGGATATAATGAGCAGTTCTTC.

This clone is a singleton in its sample. The chain joins TRBV28 to TRBJ2-5, with D tentatively TRBD1 (5 bases). Germline V gene sequence: CDR1 MDHEN, CDR2 SYDVKM. CDR3 length: 16 amino acids. V was clipped by 5 bases and J by 0 bases, with 16 bases between them. The chain's CDR3 is CASSPTDNRYQETQYF. CDR3 in DNA: TGTGCCAGCAGTCCAACGGACAACCGGTACCAAGAGACCCAGTACTTC.

The chain carries TRBV27 and TRBJ2-3; 8 positions match TRBD1. The J segment lost 6 bases and the V segment lost 2 bases, leaving 1 base of the junction unmatched. The germline gives CDR1 MNHEY, CDR2 SMNVEV (reference sequence). The CDR3 loop spans 13 amino acids. CDR3 bases: TGTGCCAGCAGTTTACAGGGGGCGGATACGCAGTATTTT. This encodes CASSLQGADTQYF.

The rearrangement joins TRBV27 to TRBJ2-2, with 10 bases identical to TRBD2. This CDR3 has 19 residues. Germline lookup yields CDR1 MNHEY and CDR2 SMNVEV (reference sequence). V was pared by 7 bases and J by 4 bases, with 18 bases of the junction left unmatched. The CDR3 bases are TGTGCCAGCATACGGATGGCGGGGGCTAGCGGGAGCAGCACCGGGGAGCTGTTTTTT. The encoded protein is CASIRMAGASGSSTGELFF.

This clone was detected only once. The V call is TRBV5-1, the J call TRBJ1-4, with 7 bases matching TRBD1. The CDR3 consists of 15 residues. Germline trimming cut 0 bases from V and 7 bases from J; bases unmatched to any gene: 6. Germline assignment: CDR1 SGHRS and CDR2 YFSETQ. In DNA, the CDR3 is TGCGCCAGCAGCTTGGTGCAGGGGGATACTGAAAAACTGTTTTTT. This sequence encodes CASSLVQGDTEKLFF.

The chain recombines TRBV19 with TRBJ2-2, with 8 bases matching TRBD2. Germline V gene sequence: CDR1 LNHDA, CDR2 SQIVND (reference sequence). CDR3 size: 15 residues. V lost 3 bases, J lost 6 bases, and 6 bases stayed unmatched. For the CDR3, the DNA is TGTGCCAGTAGTATGACCAGCGGGAGAGCCGGGGAGCTGTTTTTT. Protein sequence: CASSMTSGRAGELFF.

This clone was recorded a few times. As DNA, the CDR3 is TGTGCCAGCAGCTTCACTCGGTCGAACCACGAGCAGTACTTC. It yields the protein CASSFTRSNHEQYF. The V and J genes are TRBV7-2 and TRBJ2-7; D remains unclear. The length of the CDR3 is 14 residues. CDR1 and CDR2 from the germline V gene are SGHTA and FQGNSA. Trimming cost V 3 bases and J 5 bases, with 14 bases left between them.

The chain joins TRBV3-1 (or the pseudogene TRBV3-2) to TRBJ2-5; 10 bases fit TRBD1. The CDR3 is made up of 15 amino acids. The J segment lost 4 bases and the V segment lost 6 bases, leaving 8 bases of the junction unmatched. Germline lookup yields CDR1 LGHDT and CDR2 YNNKEL (reference sequence). The CDR3 DNA reads as TGTGCCAGCAGTCGTCGACAGGGGGCTTCAGAGACCCAGTACTTC. Encoded protein: CASSRRQGASETQYF.

The genes are TRBV9 and TRBJ2-5; no clear D gene. Germline V CDR1 and CDR2: SGDLS, YYNGEE. The germline V and J ends were trimmed by 4 bases and 1 base, with 8 bases remaining between them. This CDR3 has 13 amino acids. CDR3 protein: CASSPRPQETQYF. CDR3 coding DNA: TGTGCCAGCAGCCCGCGCCCCCAAGAGACCCAGTACTTC. The full variable domain, completed using reference TRBV9 and TRBJ2-5, is DSGVTQTPKHLITATGQRVTLRCSPRSGDLSVYWYQQSLDQGLQFLIQYYNGEERAKGNILERFSAQQFPDLHSELNLSSLELGDSALYFCASSPRPQETQYFGPGTRLLVL.

This clone has only one observation. A read error may produce the germline difference seen at one junction end. V usage is TRBV11-2 and J usage is TRBJ2-2, with TRBD2 matching over 12 bases. This CDR3 region has 15 residues. In germline, CDR1 is SGHAT, CDR2 FQNNGV. The CDR3 nucleotides read TGTGCCAACAGCTTAGGGCTAGCGGGAGGGTTGGAGCTGTTTTTT. This translates into CANSLGLAGGLELFF. The variable domain in full, with the rest retrieved from reference TRBV11-2 and TRBJ2-2, is EAGVAQSPRYKIIEKRQSVAFWCNPISGHATLYWYQQILGQGPKLLIQFQNNGVVDDSQLPKDRFSAERLKGVDSTLKIQPAKLEDSAVYLCANSLGLAGGLELFFGEGSRLTVL.

About this clone itself: Mismatch with germline at one junction end may stem from a read error. The V call is TRBV7-2, the J call TRBJ1-2; 7 bases match TRBD1. CDR3 size: 13 residues. Germline V lookup: CDR1 SGHTA, CDR2 FQGNSA. The CDR3 protein is CASSQYRGYVYTF. CDR3 bases: TGTGCCAGCAGCCAATACAGGGGTTATGTCTACACCTTC.

The CDR3 spells CASRPFYNQPQHF. The CDR3 nucleotides read TGTGCCAGTCGCCCCTTCTATAATCAGCCCCAGCATTTT. The chain employs TRBV19 and TRBJ1-5; D unresolved. Looked up from germline, CDR1 is LNHDA and CDR2 is SQIVND (reference sequence). The CDR3 runs 13 residues. V was shortened by 8 bases and J by 4 bases, with 12 bases between the two germline ends.

This chain uses TRBV7-2 with TRBJ1-4, with 11 nucleotides matching TRBD1. Germline trimming cut 5 bases from V and 4 bases from J; bases unmatched to any gene: 6. In germline, CDR1 is SGHTA, CDR2 FQGNSA. The CDR3 spans 16 residues. CDR3: CASSPLGTGGNEKLFF. The CDR3 bases are TGTGCCAGCAGCCCGTTAGGGACAGGGGGTAATGAAAAACTGTTTTTT.